Below are 3 T cell receptor beta chains sequenced from a single sample in a study of blood T cell repertoires in COVID-19. Here immunoSEQ multiplex PCR was the method, and the copy in TCRdb shows in-frame clones only, minus some. The data contain almost 70,000 clones, approximately 89% of them singletons. Sample: peripheral blood. Receptor source: a woman aged 65 to 85 with acute or convalescent COVID-19.

The chain uses TRBV19 and TRBJ2-5; D remains ambiguous. This CDR3 spans 14 amino acids. With 4 bases removed from V and 3 bases from J, the gap between germline ends came to 12 bases. Germline V lookup: CDR1 LNHDA, CDR2 SQIVND (reference sequence). The CDR3 nucleotides read TGTGCCAGTAGTAGCTGGTCGGGTGAAGAGACCCAGTACTTC. It specifies CASSSWSGEETQYF.

The chain joins TRBV10-3 to TRBJ2-1; TRBD2 matches 12 bases. Germline CDR1 is ENHRY and CDR2 is SYGVKD. This CDR3 region has 16 residues. V lost 0 bases and J lost 9; bases outside the gene matches: 6. CDR3 protein: CAISESGLAGRVEQFF. For the CDR3, the DNA is TGTGCCATCAGTGAGTCAGGACTAGCGGGAAGGGTTGAGCAGTTCTTC.

The chain is built from TRBV6-5 and TRBJ1-5; D is perhaps TRBD1 (6 bases). This CDR3 contains 15 residues. Trimming shortened V by 6 bases and J by 1 base, and 13 bases separated the two germline ends. In germline, CDR1 is MNHEY, CDR2 SVGAGI. DNA of the CDR3: TGTGCCAGCAGCCCACAGGGTAAAAGCAATCAGCCCCAGCATTTT. Protein product: CASSPQGKSNQPQHF.